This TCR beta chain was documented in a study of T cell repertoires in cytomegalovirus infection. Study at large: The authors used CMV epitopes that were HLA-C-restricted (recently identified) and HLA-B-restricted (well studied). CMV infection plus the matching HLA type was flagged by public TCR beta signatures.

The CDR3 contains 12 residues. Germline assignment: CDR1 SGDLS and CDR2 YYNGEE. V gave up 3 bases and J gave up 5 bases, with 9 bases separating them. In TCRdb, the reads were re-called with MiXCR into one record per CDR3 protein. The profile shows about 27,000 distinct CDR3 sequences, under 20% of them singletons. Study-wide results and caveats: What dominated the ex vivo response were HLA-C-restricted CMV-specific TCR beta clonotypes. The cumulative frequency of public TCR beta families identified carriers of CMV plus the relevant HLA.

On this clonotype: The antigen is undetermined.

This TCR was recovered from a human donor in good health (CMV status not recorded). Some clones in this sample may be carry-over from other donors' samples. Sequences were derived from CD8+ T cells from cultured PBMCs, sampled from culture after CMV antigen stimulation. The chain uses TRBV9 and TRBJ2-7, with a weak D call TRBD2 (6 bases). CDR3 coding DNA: TGTGCCAGCAGCGGCGGGACCCACGAGCAGTACTTC. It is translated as CASSGGTHEQYF. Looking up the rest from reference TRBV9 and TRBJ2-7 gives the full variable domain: DSGVTQTPKHLITATGQRVTLRCSPRSGDLSVYWYQQSLDQGLQFLIQYYNGEERAKGNILERFSAQQFPDLHSELNLSSLELGDSALYFCASSGGTHEQYFGPGTRLTVT.